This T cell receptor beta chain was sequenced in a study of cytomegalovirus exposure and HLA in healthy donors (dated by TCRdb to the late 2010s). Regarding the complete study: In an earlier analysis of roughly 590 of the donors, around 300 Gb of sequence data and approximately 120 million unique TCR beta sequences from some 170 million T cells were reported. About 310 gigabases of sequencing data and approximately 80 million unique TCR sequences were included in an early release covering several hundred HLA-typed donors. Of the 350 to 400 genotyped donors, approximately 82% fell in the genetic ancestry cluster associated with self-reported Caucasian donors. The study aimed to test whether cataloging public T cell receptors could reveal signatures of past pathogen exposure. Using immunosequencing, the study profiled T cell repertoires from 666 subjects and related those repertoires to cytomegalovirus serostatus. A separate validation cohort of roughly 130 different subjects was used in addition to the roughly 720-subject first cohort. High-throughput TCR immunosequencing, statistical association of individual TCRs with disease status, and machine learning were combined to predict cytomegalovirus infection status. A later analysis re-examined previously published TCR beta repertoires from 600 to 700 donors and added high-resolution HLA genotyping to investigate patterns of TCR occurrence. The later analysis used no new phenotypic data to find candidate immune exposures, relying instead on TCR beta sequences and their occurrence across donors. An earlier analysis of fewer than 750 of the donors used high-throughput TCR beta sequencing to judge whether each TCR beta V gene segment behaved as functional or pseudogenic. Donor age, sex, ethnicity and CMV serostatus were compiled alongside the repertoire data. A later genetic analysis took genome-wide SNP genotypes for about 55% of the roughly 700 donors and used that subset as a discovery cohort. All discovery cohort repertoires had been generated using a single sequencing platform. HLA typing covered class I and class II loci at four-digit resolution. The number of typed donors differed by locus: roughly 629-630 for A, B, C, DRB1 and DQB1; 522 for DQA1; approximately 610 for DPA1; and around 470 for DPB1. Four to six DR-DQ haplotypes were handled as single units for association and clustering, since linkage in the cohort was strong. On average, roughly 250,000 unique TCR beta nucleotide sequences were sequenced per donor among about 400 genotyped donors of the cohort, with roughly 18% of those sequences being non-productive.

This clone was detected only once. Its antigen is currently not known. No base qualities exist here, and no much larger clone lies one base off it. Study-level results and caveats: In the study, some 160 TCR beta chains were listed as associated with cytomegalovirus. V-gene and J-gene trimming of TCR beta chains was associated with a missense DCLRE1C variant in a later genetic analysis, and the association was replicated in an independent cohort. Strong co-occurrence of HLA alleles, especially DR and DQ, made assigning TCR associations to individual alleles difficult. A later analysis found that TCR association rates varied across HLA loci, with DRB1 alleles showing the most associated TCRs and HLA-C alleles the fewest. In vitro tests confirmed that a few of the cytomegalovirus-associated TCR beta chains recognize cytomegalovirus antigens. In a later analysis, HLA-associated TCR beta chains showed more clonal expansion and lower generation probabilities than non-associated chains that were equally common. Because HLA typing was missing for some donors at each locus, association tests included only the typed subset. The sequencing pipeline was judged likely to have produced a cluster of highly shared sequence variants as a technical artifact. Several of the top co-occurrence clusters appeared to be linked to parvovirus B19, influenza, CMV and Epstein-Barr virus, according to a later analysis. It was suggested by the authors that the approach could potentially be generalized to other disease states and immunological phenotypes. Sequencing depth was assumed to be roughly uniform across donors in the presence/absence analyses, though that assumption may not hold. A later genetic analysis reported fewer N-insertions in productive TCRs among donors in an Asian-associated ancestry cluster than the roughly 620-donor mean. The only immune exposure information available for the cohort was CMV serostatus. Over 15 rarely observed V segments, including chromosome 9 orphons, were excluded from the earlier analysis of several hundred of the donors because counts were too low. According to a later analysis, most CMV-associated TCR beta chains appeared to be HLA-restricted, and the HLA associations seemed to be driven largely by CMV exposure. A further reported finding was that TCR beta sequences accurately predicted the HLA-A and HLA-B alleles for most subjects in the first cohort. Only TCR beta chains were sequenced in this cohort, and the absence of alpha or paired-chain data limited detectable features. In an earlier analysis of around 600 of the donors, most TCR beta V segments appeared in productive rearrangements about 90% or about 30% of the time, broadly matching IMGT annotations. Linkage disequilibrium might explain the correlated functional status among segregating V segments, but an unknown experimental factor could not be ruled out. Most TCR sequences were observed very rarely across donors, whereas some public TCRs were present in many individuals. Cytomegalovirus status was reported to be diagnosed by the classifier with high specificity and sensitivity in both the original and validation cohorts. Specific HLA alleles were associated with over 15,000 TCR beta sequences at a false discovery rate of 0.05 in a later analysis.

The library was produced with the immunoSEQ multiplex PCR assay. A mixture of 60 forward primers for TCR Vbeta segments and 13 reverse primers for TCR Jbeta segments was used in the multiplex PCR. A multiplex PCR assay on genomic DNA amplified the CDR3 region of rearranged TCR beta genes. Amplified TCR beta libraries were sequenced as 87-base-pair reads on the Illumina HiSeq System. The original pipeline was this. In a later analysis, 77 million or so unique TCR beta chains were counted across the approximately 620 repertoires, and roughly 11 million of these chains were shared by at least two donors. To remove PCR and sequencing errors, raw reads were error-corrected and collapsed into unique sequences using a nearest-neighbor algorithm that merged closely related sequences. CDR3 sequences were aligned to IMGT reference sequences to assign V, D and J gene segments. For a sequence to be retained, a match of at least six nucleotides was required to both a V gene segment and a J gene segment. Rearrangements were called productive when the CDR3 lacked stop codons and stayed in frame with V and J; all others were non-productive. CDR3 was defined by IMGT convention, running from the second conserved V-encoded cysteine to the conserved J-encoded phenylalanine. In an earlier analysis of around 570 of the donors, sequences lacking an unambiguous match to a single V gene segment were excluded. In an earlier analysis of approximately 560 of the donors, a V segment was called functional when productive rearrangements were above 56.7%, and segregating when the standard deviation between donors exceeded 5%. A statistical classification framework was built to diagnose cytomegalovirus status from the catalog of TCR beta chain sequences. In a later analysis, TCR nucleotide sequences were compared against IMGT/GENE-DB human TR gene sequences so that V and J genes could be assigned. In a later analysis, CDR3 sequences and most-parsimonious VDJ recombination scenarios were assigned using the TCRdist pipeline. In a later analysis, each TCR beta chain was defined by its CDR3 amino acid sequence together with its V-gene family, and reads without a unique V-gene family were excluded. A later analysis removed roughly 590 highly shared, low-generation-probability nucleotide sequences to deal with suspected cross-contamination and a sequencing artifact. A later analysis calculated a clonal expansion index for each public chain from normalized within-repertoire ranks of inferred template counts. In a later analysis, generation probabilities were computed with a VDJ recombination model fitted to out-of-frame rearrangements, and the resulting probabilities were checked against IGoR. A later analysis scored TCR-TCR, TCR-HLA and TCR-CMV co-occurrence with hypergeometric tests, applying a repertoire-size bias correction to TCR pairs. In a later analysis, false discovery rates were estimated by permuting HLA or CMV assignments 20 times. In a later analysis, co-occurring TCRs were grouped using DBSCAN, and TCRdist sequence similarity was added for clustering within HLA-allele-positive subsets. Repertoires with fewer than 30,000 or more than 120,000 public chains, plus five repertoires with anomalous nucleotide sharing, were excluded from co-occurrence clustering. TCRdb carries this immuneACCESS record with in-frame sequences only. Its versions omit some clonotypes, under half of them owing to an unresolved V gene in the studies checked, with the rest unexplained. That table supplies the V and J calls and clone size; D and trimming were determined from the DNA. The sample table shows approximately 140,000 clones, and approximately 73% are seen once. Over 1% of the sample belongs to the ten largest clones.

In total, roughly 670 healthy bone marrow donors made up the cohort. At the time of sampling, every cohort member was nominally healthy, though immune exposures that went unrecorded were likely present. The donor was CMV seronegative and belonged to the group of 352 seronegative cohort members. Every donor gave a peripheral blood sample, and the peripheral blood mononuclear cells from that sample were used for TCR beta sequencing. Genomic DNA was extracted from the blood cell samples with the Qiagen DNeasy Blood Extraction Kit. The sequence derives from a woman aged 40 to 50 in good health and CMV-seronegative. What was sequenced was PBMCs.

The CDR3 corresponds to CASSTQGAEAFF. The DNA reads TGTGCCAGCAGCACCCAGGGGGCTGAAGCTTTCTTT. The chain is made from TRBV6-1 and TRBJ1-1, and TRBD1 aligns with 7 junction nucleotides. As encoded in the germline V gene, CDR1 is MNHNS while CDR2 is SASEGT. After removal of 6 bases from V and 6 bases from J, the junction retains 4 bases not matched to a gene. The CDR3, from cysteine to phenylalanine, totals 12 residues. Left in the record is the CDR3 DNA by itself, 36 bases read in frame from the first base.